The 3 T cell receptor beta chains reported below all come from one sample, sequenced in a study of T-cell memory formation after mild COVID-19. TCRdb used MiXCR to reprocess the 5' RACE reads, holding one entry per CDR3 protein. Among about 430,000 distinct CDR3 sequences listed, roughly 24% were seen once. The sequenced sample consisted of PBMCs or a T cell subset sorted from them (not recorded which). These receptors were obtained from an adult woman who had mild COVID-19 (a few samples of this study predate the infection). Cell type and time point are not known.

This clonotype appeared a few times. The V and J genes are TRBV7-6 and TRBJ2-1; 13 bases fit TRBD2. The CDR3 is 18 residues long. CDR1 and CDR2 from the germline V gene are SGHVS and FNYEAQ. Losses at the gene ends were 1 base for V and 2 bases for J; bases not matched to a gene: 5. The CDR3 DNA follows: TGTGCCAGCAGCTTAGGAGGACTAGCGGGAGTTCCCTACAATGAGCAGTTCTTC. Protein product: CASSLGGLAGVPYNEQFF.

V is TRBV6-5 and J is TRBJ2-6; TRBD1 aligns across 7 bases. The V segment lost 6 bases and the J segment 4 bases; nucleotides outside the gene matches: 12. Germline V gives CDR1 MNHEY, CDR2 SVGAGI. The CDR3 contains 17 residues. The CDR3 is CASSRPSTGTGANVLTF. CDR3 sequence (DNA): TGTGCCAGCAGCCGTCCTTCGACAGGGACCGGGGCCAACGTCCTGACTTTC.

V is TRBV12-3 or TRBV12-4 and J is TRBJ1-2; 9 nucleotides line up with TRBD1. The trim removed 1 base at V and 4 bases at J, leaving 7 bases unmatched. CDR3 size: 16 residues. The CDR3 sequence is CASSLGDRVGGYGYTF. The DNA of the CDR3 is TGTGCCAGCAGTTTAGGGGACAGGGTAGGCGGCTATGGCTACACCTTC.